The present TCR beta chain was sequenced within a study of blood T cell repertoires in COVID-19. Looked up from germline, CDR1 is LGHDT and CDR2 is YNNKEL (reference sequence). Trimming stripped 3 bases from V and 10 bases from J, with 10 bases between. CDR3 length equals 12 residues. Clones were read by immunoSEQ multiplex PCR, and TCRdb kept only the in-frame ones, dropping some. The table includes approximately 68,000 clones, more than 60% detected once. The rearrangement links TRBV3-1 (or the pseudogene TRBV3-2) to TRBJ1-5, with TRBD1 as a possible D gene (5 bases). The specimen sequenced was peripheral blood. This receptor was taken from a woman between 45 and 65 years old with acute or convalescent COVID-19. The CDR3 loop reads CASSQEGAPQHF. The CDR3 nucleotides are TGTGCCAGCAGCCAGGAAGGGGCCCCCCAGCATTTT.